The 16 T cell receptor beta chains reported below all come from one sample, sequenced in a study of human T cells and chemical hapten exposure. Time point defined: patch test 3, about 24 weeks after DPC sensitization. Treatment described: therapeutic diphenylcyclopropenone sensitization with weekly scalp DPC. Unfractionated whole blood was the source from which total RNA was extracted. TCRdb re-derived calls from the RACE reads in MiXCR, one entry per CDR3 protein. This repertoire shows roughly 40,000 distinct CDR3 sequences, roughly an eighth found once; its top ten account for roughly 2.1%. The input for sequencing was whole blood, taken in connection with sensitization to the hapten diphenylcyclopropenone (DPC). These receptors came from a woman aged 40 to 50 with alopecia areata. Some clones in this sample may be carry-over from other donors' samples.

In this sample, this clonotype turned up many times. CDR3 DNA: TGCGCCAGCAGTGGCGAGGACAATGAGCAGTTCTTC. Translated, it gives CASSGEDNEQFF. The rearrangement uses TRBV10-2 and TRBJ2-1, with D hard to call. The V end lost 4 bases, the J end lost 5 bases, and 6 bases lay between the germline ends. The CDR3 runs to 12 residues. Germline values: CDR1 WSHSY, CDR2 SAAADI.

In DNA form, the CDR3 reads TGTGCCAGCGCCCCGGCCCTGGGTCAGCCCCAGCATTTT. Its translation is CASAPALGQPQHF. The gene calls are TRBV12-3 or TRBV12-4 and TRBJ1-5; D is ambiguous. The CDR3 totals 13 residues. V was shortened by 8 bases and J by 6 bases, with 14 bases between the two germline ends.

This clonotype was detected many times. The V and J genes are TRBV18 and TRBJ2-1, with unresolved D. The CDR3 contains 15 residues. Per the germline V gene, CDR1 is KGHSH and CDR2 is LQKENI. V lost 3 bases and J lost 5, with 14 bases in between. As DNA, the CDR3 is TGTGCCAGCTCACCCTACACCGGCCAGAACAATGAGCAGTTCTTC. Protein: CASSPYTGQNNEQFF. The full variable domain, completed using reference TRBV18 and TRBJ2-1, is NAGVMQNPRHLVRRRGQEARLRCSPMKGHSHVYWYRQLPEEGLKFMVYLQKENIIDESGMPKERFSAEFPKEGPSILRIQQVVRGDSAAYFCASSPYTGQNNEQFFGPGTRLTVL.

The chain uses TRBV28 and TRBJ1-1; TRBD1 matches 7 bases. Per germline, CDR1 MDHEN and CDR2 SYDVKM. The length of the CDR3 is 13 residues. The junction had 7 bases not matched to a gene; V was cut back by 7 bases and J by 5 bases. CDR3 loop: CASTPTGWTEAFF. The CDR3 DNA is TGTGCCAGCACCCCGACAGGGTGGACTGAAGCTTTCTTT.

The sample holds a few counts of this clonotype. The rearrangement joins TRBV10-3 to TRBJ2-2; a possible D gene is TRBD1 (6 bases). V gave up 4 bases and J gave up 5 bases, with 14 bases separating them. The CDR3 contains 15 residues. Germline lookup yields CDR1 ENHRY and CDR2 SYGVKD. The CDR3 bases are TGTGCCATCAGTGGGCGGCAGGGGAAGACCGGGGAGCTGTTTTTT. Translation gives CAISGRQGKTGELFF.

V gene TRBV2 combines with J gene TRBJ2-2, with D perhaps matching TRBD1 (6 bases). Deletions cut 7 bases from V and 0 bases from J, with 12 bases between. The CDR3 consists of 15 residues. Germline CDR1 reads SNHLY; CDR2 reads FYNNEI. CDR3 bases: TGTGCCAGCACCCAGGGGCGGACGAACACCGGGGAGCTGTTTTTT. Translation: CASTQGRTNTGELFF.

The chain links TRBV27 to TRBJ1-1, with 8 bases identical to TRBD1. Germline lookup yields CDR1 MNHEY and CDR2 SMNVEV (reference sequence). The CDR3 spans 15 residues. With V trimmed by 4 bases and J by 6 bases, 10 bases remained unmatched. The CDR3 DNA follows: TGTGCCAGCAGTTCACTACAGGGGGGGCGGGCTGAAGCTTTCTTT. This encodes CASSSLQGGRAEAFF.

The V and J genes are TRBV18 and TRBJ2-1; D may correspond to TRBD1 or TRBD2 (5 bases each). The CDR3 has 14 amino acids. Trimming cost V 4 bases and J 9 bases, with 16 bases left between them. Germline assignment: CDR1 KGHSH and CDR2 LQKENI. CDR3 loop: CASSRAGNGIEQFF. In DNA, the CDR3 is TGTGCCAGCTCACGGGCAGGGAACGGGATTGAGCAGTTCTTC.

The sample holds many counts of this clonotype. The rearrangement uses TRBV2 and TRBJ2-7, with 8 bases that match TRBD2. V shed 7 bases, J shed 1 base, and the junction held 9 bases outside the gene matches. Germline CDR1 reads SNHLY; CDR2 reads FYNNEI. The CDR3 contains 15 residues. The CDR3 here is CASTPPAGGSYEQYF. CDR3 DNA: TGTGCCAGCACCCCTCCCGCGGGGGGATCCTACGAGCAGTACTTC.

This clonotype was observed a handful of times. The rearrangement uses TRBV7-3 and TRBJ2-2, with TRBD1 as a possible D gene (6 bases). This CDR3 region has 16 residues. Trimming removed 6 bases from V and 4 bases from J, with 18 bases in between. The germline V gene encodes CDR1 SGHTA and CDR2 FQGTGA. CDR3 in DNA: TGTGCCAGCAGTCGCGCAACCAGGGGTACCACCGGGGAGCTGTTTTTT. This gives the protein CASSRATRGTTGELFF.

The table lists this clonotype with many counts. This sequence joins TRBV5-1 and TRBJ2-7; TRBD1 agrees at 11 bases. The CDR3 spans 14 residues. Germline V gene sequence: CDR1 SGHRS, CDR2 YFSETQ. Trimming cost V 4 bases and J 2 bases; bases outside gene matches: 2. CDR3 region: CASSRGQGAYEQYF. The DNA for the CDR3 is TGCGCCAGCAGCCGGGGACAGGGGGCCTACGAGCAGTACTTC.

This clonotype was seen many times. The chain employs TRBV11-2 and TRBJ2-5, with 8 positions matching TRBD2. J lost 4 bases, V lost 1 base, and 5 bases had no gene match. The CDR3 loop spans 15 amino acids. The germline V gene encodes CDR1 SGHAT and CDR2 FQNNGV. CDR3 in DNA: TGTGCCAGCAGCTTAGGAGCGGGAGTCGGAGAGACCCAGTACTTC. Translated, it gives CASSLGAGVGETQYF.

Ten or more counts support this clonotype. The gene calls are TRBV3-1 and TRBJ1-2; 8 bases are a match to TRBD1. The CDR3 has 14 amino acids. The V gene end was trimmed by 5 bases and the J gene end by 5 bases; junction bases not matched to a gene: 7. CDR1 and CDR2 (germline): LGHDT, YNNKEL (reference sequence). The CDR3, as DNA: TGTGCCAGCAGCGGAGCGGGACAGGCTTATGGCTACACCTTC. Its protein is CASSGAGQAYGYTF. The full variable domain, rest sourced from reference TRBV3-1 and TRBJ1-2, is DTAVSQTPKYLVTQMGNDKSIKCEQNLGHDTMYWYKQDSKKFLKIMFSYNNKELIINETVPNRFSPKSPDKAHLNLHINSLELGDSAVYFCASSGAGQAYGYTFGSGTRLTVV.

V is TRBV29-1 and J is TRBJ2-7; perhaps TRBD2 as D (6 bases). V was clipped by 2 bases and J by 7 bases, with 12 bases between them. CDR1 is SQVTM, CDR2 ANQGSEA, per germline. This CDR3 comprises 12 residues. The CDR3 protein is CSVELRRGEQYF. CDR3 in DNA: TGCAGCGTTGAACTAAGGCGGGGTGAGCAGTACTTC.

This clonotype appeared a few times. CDR3: CACMGSSYNEQFF. The CDR3 DNA is TGTGCCTGCATGGGGAGTTCCTACAATGAGCAGTTCTTC. V is TRBV30 and J is TRBJ2-1, with D possibly matching TRBD2 (5 bases). With 6 bases removed from V and 1 base from J, the gap between germline ends came to 10 bases. The CDR3 covers 13 residues. The germline gives CDR1 GTSNPN, CDR2 SVGIG (reference sequence).

This clonotype was seen many times. This chain joins TRBV7-9 and TRBJ2-6, with 8 positions matching TRBD1. The germline gives CDR1 SEHNR, CDR2 FQNEAQ (reference sequence). Trimming at V came to 4 bases and at J to 2 bases, leaving 1 base not matched to a gene. CDR3 length: 15 amino acids. Here the CDR3 reads CASSSGQAGANVLTF. The CDR3 DNA sequence: TGTGCCAGCAGCTCGGGACAGGCTGGGGCCAACGTCCTGACTTTC. Combining the CDR3 with reference TRBV7-9 and TRBJ2-6 gives the whole variable domain DTGVSQNPRHKITKRGQNVTFRCDPISEHNRLYWYRQTLGQGPEFLTYFQNEAQLEKSRLLSDRFSAERPKGSFSTLEIQRTEQGDSAMYLCASSSGQAGANVLTFGAGSRLTVL.